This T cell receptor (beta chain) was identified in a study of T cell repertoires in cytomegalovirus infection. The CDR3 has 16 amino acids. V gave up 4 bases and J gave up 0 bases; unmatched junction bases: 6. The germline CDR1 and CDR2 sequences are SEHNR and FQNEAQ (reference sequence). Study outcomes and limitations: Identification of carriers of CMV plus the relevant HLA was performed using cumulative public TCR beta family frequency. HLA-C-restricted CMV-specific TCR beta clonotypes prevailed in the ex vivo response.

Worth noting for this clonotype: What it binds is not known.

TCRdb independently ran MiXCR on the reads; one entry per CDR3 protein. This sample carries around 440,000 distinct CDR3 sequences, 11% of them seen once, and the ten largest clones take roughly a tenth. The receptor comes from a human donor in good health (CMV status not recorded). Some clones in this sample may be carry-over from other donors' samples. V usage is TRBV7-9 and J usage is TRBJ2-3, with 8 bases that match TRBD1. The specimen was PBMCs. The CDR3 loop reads CASSSPGGPSTDTQYF. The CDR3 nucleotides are TGTGCCAGCAGCTCCCCAGGGGGCCCTAGCACAGATACGCAGTATTTT.